Listed below are T cell receptor beta chains from one sample, sequenced in a study of Ad26.COV2.S vaccination and SARS-CoV-2 variants. This table comes from immunoSEQ multiplex PCR, and its TCRdb copy is limited to in-frame clones, with some not included. The repertoire includes about 350,000 clones, around 84% of them detected once, and 3% to 4% sits in the top ten. Sequenced here: peripheral blood, sampled in a trial of Ad26.COV2.S vaccine versus placebo. These receptors were collected from a person between 18 and 59 years old who received the Ad26.COV2.S COVID-19 vaccine or a placebo. CDR3s include the opening cysteine and the closing phenylalanine or tryptophan. Fields, in order: V gene, J gene, CDR3 protein.

V gene: TRBV28; J gene: TRBJ1-1; CDR3 protein: CASRGPIIGAFF
V gene: TRBV18; J gene: TRBJ2-1; CDR3 protein: CASSPGNEQFF
V gene: TRBV10-3; J gene: TRBJ2-7; CDR3 protein: CAIRGQGVSYEQYF
V gene: TRBV18; J gene: TRBJ2-5; CDR3 protein: CASSPPWGQNQETQYF
V gene: TRBV24-1; J gene: TRBJ1-5; CDR3 protein: CATSLPDRGSNQPQHF
V gene: TRBV13; J gene: TRBJ1-2; CDR3 protein: CASTIMGTGVYGYTF
V gene: TRBV19; J gene: TRBJ2-5; CDR3 protein: CASSMGAGAETQYF
V gene: TRBV30; J gene: TRBJ1-5; CDR3 protein: CAWSGGTANQPQHF
V gene: TRBV2; J gene: TRBJ2-3; CDR3 protein: CASSQMGQGDDTQYF
V gene: TRBV27; J gene: TRBJ2-7; CDR3 protein: CASRPLGTSGTHEQYF
V gene: TRBV5-1; J gene: TRBJ2-7; CDR3 protein: CASSPAPGLAFEQYF
V gene: TRBV19; J gene: TRBJ2-2; CDR3 protein: CASRERANTGELFF
V gene: TRBV6-2/TRBV6-3; J gene: TRBJ2-1; CDR3 protein: CASSLGGEQFF
V gene: TRBV19; J gene: TRBJ1-6; CDR3 protein: CASSAQGSGSPLHF
V gene: TRBV5-4; J gene: TRBJ2-3; CDR3 protein: CASSLGSGSYGTDTQYF
V gene: TRBV2; J gene: TRBJ2-7; CDR3 protein: CASSYGSYEQYF
V gene: TRBV29-1; J gene: TRBJ2-3; CDR3 protein: CSSSQGVPDTQYF
V gene: TRBV28; J gene: TRBJ1-6; CDR3 protein: CASSTNRGTIDLGSPLHF
V gene: TRBV7-2; J gene: TRBJ2-1; CDR3 protein: CASRGPGTSVNNEQFF
V gene: TRBV5-1; J gene: TRBJ2-7; CDR3 protein: CASSPTSGGAGYEQYF
V gene: TRBV28; J gene: TRBJ2-7; CDR3 protein: CASSLSGAISYEQYF
V gene: TRBV24-1; J gene: TRBJ1-1; CDR3 protein: CATIDSLGTEAFF
V gene: TRBV4-1; J gene: TRBJ2-7; CDR3 protein: CASSQARQDAYEQYF
V gene: TRBV2; J gene: TRBJ2-5; CDR3 protein: CASSRGGQETQYF
V gene: TRBV6-5; J gene: TRBJ2-1; CDR3 protein: CASSYLGTYNEQFF
V gene: TRBV18; J gene: TRBJ2-1; CDR3 protein: CASSQSESYNEQFF
V gene: TRBV3-1/TRBV3-2; J gene: TRBJ2-2; CDR3 protein: CASSRVAGAGTGELFF
V gene: TRBV7-2; J gene: TRBJ1-2; CDR3 protein: CASRIGADFYGYTF
V gene: TRBV19; J gene: TRBJ2-2; CDR3 protein: CASRVVDTNTGELFF
V gene: TRBV5-1; J gene: TRBJ2-7; CDR3 protein: CASSSGDSYEQYF
V gene: TRBV11-3; J gene: TRBJ2-5; CDR3 protein: CASSPTARETQYF
V gene: TRBV28; J gene: TRBJ2-1; CDR3 protein: CASSFGGRAVEQFF
V gene: TRBV30; J gene: TRBJ1-6; CDR3 protein: CAWSPWDRGGYSPLHF
V gene: TRBV6-5; J gene: TRBJ1-1; CDR3 protein: CASSYSMAANTEAFF
V gene: TRBV24-1; J gene: TRBJ2-7; CDR3 protein: CATSDHGAGEYEQYF
V gene: TRBV5-1; J gene: TRBJ1-3; CDR3 protein: CASSLGIDLSGNTIYF
V gene: TRBV12-3/TRBV12-4; J gene: TRBJ2-1; CDR3 protein: CASIGLIDNEQFF
V gene: TRBV6-2/TRBV6-3; J gene: TRBJ1-2; CDR3 protein: CASRPRDRGRDGYTF
V gene: TRBV15; J gene: TRBJ2-7; CDR3 protein: CATSRSTGASHEQYF
V gene: TRBV5-1; J gene: TRBJ1-1; CDR3 protein: CASSSKWGEKRDTEAFF
V gene: TRBV30; J gene: TRBJ2-3; CDR3 protein: CAWSGRTTDTQYF
V gene: TRBV7-9; J gene: TRBJ2-2; CDR3 protein: CASSFNQWSGVPGELFF